The source of this TCR beta chain is a study of T-cell reconstitution after alpha-beta-depleted transplantation in children. Unique molecular identifiers were incorporated when the TCRbeta library was constructed. A single record per CDR3 protein comes from TCRdb applying MiXCR to the PCR reads. This sample has more than 550,000 distinct CDR3 sequences, with roughly 10% found just once. The CDR3 is 13 residues long. The germline gives CDR1 LGHNA, CDR2 YSLEER. This clonotype has only a few counts. Its ends do not fully match the called genes, so a read error is possible. Sequenced here: PBMCs from the stem cell graft donor, sampled from the stem cell graft. This receptor was taken from a human donor who donated a stem cell graft to a child with acute myeloid leukemia. The V and J genes are TRBV4-3 and TRBJ2-1; tentatively, D is TRBD1 (5 bases). CDR3 in amino acids: CASSPEPRTGVVF. Written as DNA, the CDR3 is TGCGCCAGCAGCCCAGAACCAAGAACAGGCGTTGTCTTC.